This TCR beta chain was sequenced for a study of somatic mutations in cytotoxic T cells in rheumatoid arthritis. TCRdb keeps only in-frame clones here, not all; method: immunoSEQ multiplex PCR. The sample carries 35,000 to 40,000 clones, under 85% recorded once. Deletions cut 0 bases from V and 5 bases from J, with 8 bases between. The CDR3 is 13 residues long. CDR1 and CDR2 (germline): MNHEY, SMNVEV (reference sequence). The sequencing sample was made of CD8+ T cells sorted from blood. The rearrangement joins TRBV27 to TRBJ2-7; D unresolved. This sequence originates from a man aged 35-49 years in good health. The CDR3 region has the DNA TGTGCCAGCAGTTTATCGGCCAGCGACGAGCAGTACTTC. Translation: CASSLSASDEQYF.